One sample yielded the 6 T cell receptor beta chains listed below, sequenced in a study of T-cell memory formation after mild COVID-19. Using its own MiXCR run on the 5' RACE reads, TCRdb lists one record per CDR3 protein. This table holds roughly 380,000 distinct CDR3 sequences, around 28% found once. The sample consisted of PBMCs or a T cell subset sorted from them (not recorded which). The receptors derive from an adult woman who had mild COVID-19 (a few samples of this study predate the infection). Cell type and time point are not known.

The rearrangement joins TRBV20-1 to TRBJ1-4, with 9 bases that match TRBD1. Trimming took 2 bases from V and 7 from J; bases not matched to a gene: 8. The germline V gene encodes CDR1 DFQATT and CDR2 SNEGSKA (reference sequence). The CDR3 has 15 amino acids. Here the CDR3 DNA reads TGCAGTGCTAGATCCCCCGGGACAGGGAGTGAAAAACTGTTTTTT. This sequence encodes CSARSPGTGSEKLFF.

This clonotype showed up just a few times. V and J are TRBV5-1 and TRBJ2-5, with D perhaps matching TRBD1 (6 bases). CDR3 length: 15 amino acids. CDR1 is SGHRS and CDR2 is YFSETQ in the germline V gene. The ends were cut back, 0 bases at V and 5 bases at J, with 14 bases in the middle. The CDR3 region has the DNA TGCGCCAGCAGCTTGGCGGGACAACCGTTGGAGACCCAGTACTTC. It is translated as CASSLAGQPLETQYF.

A few counts support this clonotype. This rearrangement joins TRBV29-1 to TRBJ2-2; TRBD1 aligns across 7 bases. Per the germline V gene, CDR1 is SQVTM and CDR2 is ANQGSEA. The CDR3 spans 13 residues. Unmatched junction bases numbered 6, after V lost 6 bases and J lost 5 bases. The CDR3 sequence: CSVWGQRTGELFF. The CDR3 nucleotides are TGCAGCGTGTGGGGACAGCGGACCGGGGAGCTGTTTTTT.

This chain links TRBV30 with TRBJ2-2; D perhaps matches TRBD2 (6 bases). Germline CDR1 is GTSNPN and CDR2 is SVGIG (reference sequence). Trimming took off 4 bases at V and 7 bases at J, with 13 bases between the two ends. The CDR3 consists of 13 residues. CDR3 sequence (DNA): TGTGCCTGGACCCCCTGGAGGGGCGGGGAGCTGTTTTTT. It yields the protein CAWTPWRGGELFF. The full variable domain, completed using reference TRBV30 and TRBJ2-2, is SQTIHQWPATLVQPVGSPLSLECTVEGTSNPNLYWYRQAAGRGLQLLFYSVGIGQISSEVPQNLSASRPQDRQFILSSKKLLLSDSGFYLCAWTPWRGGELFFGEGSRLTVL.

The chain combines TRBV7-2 with TRBJ2-5; D not certain. With 4 bases removed from V and 4 bases from J, the gap between germline ends came to 16 bases. CDR3 size: 15 residues. Germline loops: CDR1 SGHTA, CDR2 FQGNSA. CDR3 protein: CASSSRPGSGETQYF. CDR3 in DNA: TGTGCCAGCAGCTCCCGACCCGGTTCTGGAGAGACCCAGTACTTC.

This rearrangement joins TRBV20-1 to TRBJ2-3; D is possibly TRBD2 (6 bases). Germline V lookup: CDR1 DFQATT, CDR2 SNEGSKA (reference sequence). Trimming took 5 bases from V and 0 from J, leaving 15 bases between them. The CDR3 totals 15 residues. The CDR3 region has the DNA TGCAGTGCTCCTTGGCGGGGCGCTAGCACAGATACGCAGTATTTT. Its protein is CSAPWRGASTDTQYF.